This T cell receptor (beta chain) was sequenced in a study of blood T cell repertoires in COVID-19. Assay: immunoSEQ multiplex PCR; the TCRdb copy retains only in-frame clones and omits some. The sample has about 47,000 clones, approximately 78% seen once. Germline V gene lookup returns CDR1 SGHRS and CDR2 YFSETQ. This CDR3 is built from 16 residues. Trimming removed 0 bases from V and 5 bases from J; junction bases left unmatched: 10. The rearrangement links TRBV5-1 to TRBJ1-2, with 7 bases identical to TRBD1. This receptor was identified in a human donor with acute or convalescent COVID-19. The donor label of this sample is uncertain. Material: peripheral blood. The CDR3 region is CASSLDLTGPKYGYTF. CDR3 bases: TGCGCCAGCAGCTTGGACCTGACAGGGCCAAAATATGGCTACACCTTC.